Each of the 4 T cell receptor beta chains below was sequenced from the same sample in a study of blood T cell repertoires in COVID-19. TCRdb's table, derived via immunoSEQ multiplex PCR, lists solely in-frame clones and lacks some. The data hold just under 250,000 clones, with approximately 86% observed a single time. The specimen sequenced was peripheral blood. The receptors shown here come from a woman in her thirties who had recovered from COVID-19.

This clone was counted a few times. The chain is built from TRBV5-1 and TRBJ2-3; 8 positions match TRBD1. J gave up 3 bases and V 0 bases, and 6 bases lay outside the gene matches. CDR3 size: 16 residues. CDR1 and CDR2 from the germline V gene are SGHRS and YFSETQ. CDR3 residues: CASSLGARGPTDTQYF. The CDR3 DNA reads TGCGCCAGCAGCTTGGGGGCCAGGGGGCCGACAGATACGCAGTATTTT. The variable domain in full, with the rest retrieved from reference TRBV5-1 and TRBJ2-3, is KAGVTQTPRYLIKTRGQQVTLSCSPISGHRSVSWYQQTPGQGLQFLFEYFSETQRNKGNFPGRFSGRQFSNSRSEMNVSTLELGDSALYLCASSLGARGPTDTQYFGPGTRLTVL.

For the CDR3, the DNA is TGCAGTGCTAGTCGGGACAGGGGTTACGAGCAGTACTTC. Translated, it gives CSASRDRGYEQYF. The chain uses TRBV20-1 and TRBJ2-7, with 10 nucleotides matching TRBD1. Unmatched junction bases numbered 3, after V lost 3 bases and J lost 4 bases. The length of the CDR3 is 13 residues. The germline CDR1 and CDR2 sequences are DFQATT and SNEGSKA (reference sequence).

V gene TRBV27 combines with J gene TRBJ2-1; the D gene is possibly TRBD1 (6 bases). Germline-derived CDR1 and CDR2 are MNHEY and SMNVEV (reference sequence). This CDR3 has 14 residues. Trimming cost V 3 bases and J 6 bases, with 12 bases left between them. CDR3 residues: CASSFLLGGNEQFF. CDR3 coding DNA: TGTGCCAGCAGTTTCTTACTAGGGGGCAATGAGCAGTTCTTC.

V gene TRBV21-1 combines with J gene TRBJ1-1. TRBV21-1 is recorded as a pseudogene. The CDR3 has 15 amino acids. CDR3 sequence: CASSLEFLLNTEAFF. The CDR3 DNA reads TGTGCCAGCAGTTTGGAGTTTCTTTTGAACACTGAAGCTTTCTTT.